This T cell receptor (beta chain) was found in a study of blood T cell repertoires in COVID-19. For the study at large: Samples representing acute and convalescent COVID-19 were sourced from the United States, Italy and Spain. PBMCs, B-cell-depleted T cells, or T cells provided the cDNA or gDNA that made up the material.

V gave up 4 bases and J gave up 5 bases, with 16 bases separating them. CDR3 length: 16 residues. Per the germline V gene, CDR1 is SGHRS and CDR2 is YFSETQ. Original processing notes: It was from reference gene primer amplification that nucleated cell counts were estimated. Assay: immunoSEQ multiplex PCR; the TCRdb copy retains only in-frame clones and omits some. D and trimming were read from the DNA, whereas the V and J calls and clone size are those reported in that table. Here the sample spans about 210,000 clones, 75% to 90% being singletons. The receptor comes from a man aged 35 to 55 with acute or convalescent COVID-19. This chain joins TRBV5-1 and TRBJ1-6; no clear D. Sequenced input: peripheral blood. The CDR3 loop reads CASSRTYDADNSPLHF. In nucleotides, the CDR3 is TGCGCCAGCAGCCGCACCTATGACGCGGATAATTCACCCCTCCACTTT.